The clone carrying this TCR beta chain was seen only a few times. Its antigen remains unidentified. This entry comes from a study of T cell responses to AZD1222 COVID-19 vaccine. Trimming shortened V by 2 bases and J by 1 base, and 11 bases separated the two germline ends. This CDR3 has 15 amino acids. Germline values: CDR1 MDHEN, CDR2 SYDVKM. Findings of the study overall: Researchers report vaccine-associated CD4 TCRs spanning spike, with dominance at 160-218 and 743-854. Every sample of the repertoires postdated the peak T cell response. Seropositive at baseline were only a handful of AZD1222 recipients.

Second doses were pooled across both intervals (about 4 or about 12 weeks). Only in-frame clones appear in the TCRdb table, and some are missing; sequencing was by immunoSEQ multiplex PCR. Of about 83,000 clones in the sample, 70% to 90% were seen once. Sequenced here: peripheral blood, sampled 28 days after the second AZD1222 dose. V gene TRBV28 combines with J gene TRBJ1-1; no clear D. The receptor's source is an adult who received the AZD1222 COVID-19 vaccine. The CDR3 here is CASSLESATNTEAFF. In nucleotides, the CDR3 is TGTGCCAGCAGTTTAGAATCTGCGACGAACACTGAAGCTTTCTTT.